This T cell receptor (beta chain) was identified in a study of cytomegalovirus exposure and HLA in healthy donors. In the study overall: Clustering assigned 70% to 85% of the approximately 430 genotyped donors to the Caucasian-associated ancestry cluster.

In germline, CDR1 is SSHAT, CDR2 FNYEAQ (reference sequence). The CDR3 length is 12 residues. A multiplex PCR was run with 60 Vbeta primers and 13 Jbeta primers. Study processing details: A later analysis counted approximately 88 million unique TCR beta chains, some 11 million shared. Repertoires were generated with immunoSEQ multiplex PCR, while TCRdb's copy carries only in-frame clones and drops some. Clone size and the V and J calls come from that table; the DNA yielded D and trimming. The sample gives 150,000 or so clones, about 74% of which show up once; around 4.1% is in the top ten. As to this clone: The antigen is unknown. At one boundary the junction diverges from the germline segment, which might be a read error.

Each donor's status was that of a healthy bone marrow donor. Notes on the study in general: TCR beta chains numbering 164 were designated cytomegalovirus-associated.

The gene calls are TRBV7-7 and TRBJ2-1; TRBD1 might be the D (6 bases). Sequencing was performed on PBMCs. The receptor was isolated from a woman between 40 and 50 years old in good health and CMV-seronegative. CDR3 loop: CASSPTGSEQFF. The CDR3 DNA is TGTGCTAGCAGCCCGACAGGCAGTGAGCAGTTCTTC.